Presented here are 20 T cell receptor beta chains from one specimen sequenced in a study of cytomegalovirus exposure and HLA in healthy donors. 13 Jbeta primers and 60 Vbeta primers were used for the PCR. Measured with immunoSEQ multiplex PCR; TCRdb has only the in-frame clones, and not every one. Of about 190,000 clones in the sample, 82% were seen once. Sequenced material: PBMCs. These TCRs come from a young woman in good health and CMV-seronegative.

The chain links TRBV10-3 to TRBJ2-7; TRBD1 agrees at 7 bases. Germline V gene sequence: CDR1 ENHRY, CDR2 SYGVKD. V trimming: 3 bases; J trimming: 4 bases; junction bases outside the gene matches: 6. The CDR3 consists of 14 residues. The CDR3 nucleotides are TGTGCCATCAGTGAAAGGGGGCTGGGATACGAGCAGTACTTC. It codes for CAISERGLGYEQYF.

This clone has a handful of counts. The CDR3 here is CASSTGRMGPQFVYEQYF. The CDR3 bases are TGTGCCAGCAGCACCGGGAGAATGGGACCCCAGTTCGTCTACGAGCAGTACTTC. The chain couples TRBV27 to TRBJ2-7; D is possibly TRBD2 (6 bases). Trimming left V 6 bases short and J 3 bases short, with 27 bases between. Germline V CDR1 and CDR2: MNHEY, SMNVEV (reference sequence). The CDR3 covers 18 residues.

This clone was recorded a few times. The rearrangement joins TRBV19 to TRBJ2-1; a weak D match, TRBD1 (6 bases). From germline, CDR1 is LNHDA and CDR2 SQIVND (reference sequence). The V end was cut by 6 bases, the J end by 1 base, with 19 bases between. The CDR3 is 17 amino acids. The CDR3 protein is CASSPPGQMASYNEQFF. In DNA form, the CDR3 reads TGTGCCAGTAGCCCTCCGGGACAAATGGCGTCCTACAATGAGCAGTTCTTC.

The genes are TRBV28 and TRBJ2-3, with a possible D match to TRBD2 (5 bases). The V and J ends lost 6 bases and 2 bases respectively, with 15 bases between them. The CDR3 loop spans 15 amino acids. Germline V gene lookup returns CDR1 MDHEN and CDR2 SYDVKM. The CDR3 nucleotides are TGTGCCAGCAGCCCCTGGGGAGCGGACACAGATACGCAGTATTTT. It yields the protein CASSPWGADTDTQYF.

The chain recombines TRBV29-1 with TRBJ2-3; TRBD2 matches at 7 bases. Germline loops: CDR1 SQVTM, CDR2 ANQGSEA. V shed 6 bases and J 0 bases; nucleotides not matched to a gene: 9. This CDR3 region has 15 residues. As DNA, the CDR3 is TGCAGCGTCCGGGGGTCTAGCGGTAGCACAGATACGCAGTATTTT. Its protein is CSVRGSSGSTDTQYF.

V is TRBV5-4 and J is TRBJ2-5; 12 bases fit TRBD2. The germline gives CDR1 SGHNT, CDR2 YYREEE (reference sequence). The junction had 6 bases not matched to a gene; V was cut back by 4 bases and J by 5 bases. This CDR3 has 15 amino acids. Written as DNA, the CDR3 is TGTGCCAGCAGCCTGACTAGCGGGAGACAGGAGACCCAGTACTTC. It codes for CASSLTSGRQETQYF.

The gene calls are TRBV5-6 and TRBJ1-4; D ambiguous. This CDR3 comprises 12 residues. V lost 0 bases and J lost 8, with 5 bases in between. Germline CDR1 and CDR2: SGHDT and YYEEEE. In nucleotides, the CDR3 is TGTGCCAGCAGCTTGGCCCGGGAAAAACTGTTTTTT. Translating gives CASSLAREKLFF.

The chain joins TRBV7-9 to TRBJ2-5, with a weak D call TRBD1 (5 bases). CDR3 length: 15 amino acids. V lost 1 base, J lost 5 bases, and 14 bases lay in between. The germline gives CDR1 SEHNR, CDR2 FQNEAQ (reference sequence). CDR3: CASSLGRAGIETQYF. CDR3 coding DNA: TGTGCCAGCAGCTTAGGCAGGGCAGGGATCGAGACCCAGTACTTC.

The chain carries TRBV4-1 and TRBJ2-7; 9 nucleotides line up with TRBD2. The CDR3 consists of 16 residues. V dropped 1 base and J dropped 3; count of bases not matched to a gene: 7. From germline, CDR1 is MGHRA and CDR2 YSYEKL. The CDR3 sequence is CASSQGAGTSYYEQYF. In DNA form, the CDR3 reads TGCGCCAGCAGCCAAGGGGCCGGGACTAGCTACTACGAGCAGTACTTC.

V is TRBV28 and J is TRBJ2-1, with 12 bases fitting TRBD2. This CDR3 has 16 amino acids. V shed 2 bases, J shed 4 bases, and the junction held 3 bases outside the gene matches. Germline V gene sequence: CDR1 MDHEN, CDR2 SYDVKM. CDR3 region: CASSLVTSGSYNEQFF. CDR3 bases: TGTGCCAGCAGTTTAGTGACTAGCGGGAGTTACAATGAGCAGTTCTTC.

This sequence joins TRBV27 and TRBJ1-1; TRBD1 might be the D (6 bases). The CDR3 is 13 amino acids. CDR1 and CDR2 (germline): MNHEY, SMNVEV (reference sequence). Trimming removed 6 bases at V and 3 bases at J, with 11 bases between. The DNA for the CDR3 is TGTGCCAGCAGCCCCGGACAGTACACTGAAGCTTTCTTT. It translates to CASSPGQYTEAFF.

V usage is TRBV6-6 and J usage is TRBJ1-2; 11 nucleotides align to TRBD1. The CDR3 contains 16 residues. The V and J ends lost 2 bases and 4 bases, in that order; junction bases with no gene match: 6. Germline V gene lookup returns CDR1 MNHNY and CDR2 SVGAGI (reference sequence). CDR3 nucleotides: TGTGCCAGCAGTTACGGACAGGGGGCAACCGTCTATGGCTACACCTTC. Translating gives CASSYGQGATVYGYTF.

The V and J genes are TRBV9 and TRBJ2-5; D is unresolved. The germline V gene has CDR1 SGDLS and CDR2 YYNGEE. The CDR3 has 14 amino acids. V was pared by 0 bases and J by 1 base, with 7 bases between. CDR3 DNA sequence: TGTGCCAGCAGCGTAGGACCGGGCCAAGAGACCCAGTACTTC. This translates into CASSVGPGQETQYF.

V is TRBV9 and J is TRBJ1-1, with D possibly being TRBD1 (6 bases). With 0 bases removed from V and 2 bases from J, the gap between germline ends came to 11 bases. Germline V gene sequence: CDR1 SGDLS, CDR2 YYNGEE. The CDR3 has 15 residues. The CDR3 spells CASSVGGTTNTEAFF. In nucleotides, the CDR3 is TGTGCCAGCAGCGTAGGTGGGACAACTAACACTGAAGCTTTCTTT.

This chain links TRBV12-5 with TRBJ1-3, with D perhaps TRBD1 (6 bases). CDR3 length: 18 amino acids. Per the germline V gene, CDR1 is LGHNT and CDR2 is FRNRAP. Deletions cut 2 bases from V and 0 bases from J, with 17 bases between. The CDR3 coding sequence is TGTGCTAGTGGTTTGCCAGTAGTACAGGGCTACTCTGGAAACACCATATATTTT. Its protein product is CASGLPVVQGYSGNTIYF.

The rearrangement links TRBV29-1 to TRBJ2-7; D is possibly TRBD1 (6 bases). V was pared by 7 bases and J by 6 bases, with 13 bases between. CDR3 length equals 11 residues. In germline, CDR1 is SQVTM, CDR2 ANQGSEA. CDR3 nucleotides: TGCAGCGCCCAAACAGGGCCCGAGCAGTACTTC. Translating gives CSAQTGPEQYF.

This clone showed up just once. The chain carries TRBV5-1 and TRBJ1-2; possible D gene TRBD1, 5 bases. Trimming removed 0 bases at V and 2 bases at J, with 8 bases between. The CDR3 runs 14 residues. Germline V gene data show CDR1 as SGHRS and CDR2 as YFSETQ. The CDR3 DNA is TGCGCCAGCAGCTTGGACAGGCGAAACTATGGCTACACCTTC. Its protein is CASSLDRRNYGYTF.

The V call is TRBV13, the J call TRBJ2-3; perhaps TRBD2 as D (6 bases). V lost 4 bases, J lost 4 bases, and 9 bases lay in between. This CDR3 spans 13 amino acids. Per germline, CDR1 PRHDT and CDR2 FYEKMQ (reference sequence). The CDR3 region is CASSSRLADTQYF. In DNA form, the CDR3 reads TGTGCCAGCAGCTCCCGACTAGCAGATACGCAGTATTTT.

This sequence joins TRBV19 and TRBJ2-5; 10 bases line up with TRBD2. The CDR3 is 15 residues long. Trimming removed 5 bases from V and 9 bases from J; junction bases left unmatched: 12. In germline, CDR1 is LNHDA, CDR2 SQIVND (reference sequence). The CDR3 loop is CASSPSGSWLEAQYF. The CDR3 nucleotides read TGTGCCAGTAGTCCTAGCGGGAGTTGGTTGGAGGCCCAGTACTTC.

The chain joins TRBV11-2 to TRBJ1-1; 7 nucleotides align to TRBD1. The CDR3 loop spans 17 amino acids. Per germline, CDR1 SGHAT and CDR2 FQNNGV. V lost 5 bases and J lost 0; bases outside the gene matches: 12. Written as DNA, the CDR3 is TGTGCCAGCAGCCCCTTTTTGGGGACAGACCTGAACACTGAAGCTTTCTTT. Translating it yields CASSPFLGTDLNTEAFF.